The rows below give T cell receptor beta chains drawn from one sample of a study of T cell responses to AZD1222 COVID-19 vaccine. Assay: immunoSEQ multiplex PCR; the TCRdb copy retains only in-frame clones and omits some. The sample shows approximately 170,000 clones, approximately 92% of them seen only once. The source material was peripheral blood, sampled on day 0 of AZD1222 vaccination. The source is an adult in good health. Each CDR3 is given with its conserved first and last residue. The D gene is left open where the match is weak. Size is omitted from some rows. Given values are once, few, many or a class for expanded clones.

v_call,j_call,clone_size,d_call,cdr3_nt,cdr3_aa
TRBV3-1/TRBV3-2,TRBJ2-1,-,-,TGTGCCAGCAGCCCGAGGAGCTCCTACAATGAGCAGTTCTTC,CASSPRSSYNEQFF
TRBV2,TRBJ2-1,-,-,TGTGCCAGCAACAAACTTCAGGGTTTTGAGCAGTTCTTC,CASNKLQGFEQFF
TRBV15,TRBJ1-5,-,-,TGTGCCACCAGCAGAGATCGGGATGGGGATCAGCCCCAGCATTTT,CATSRDRDGDQPQHF
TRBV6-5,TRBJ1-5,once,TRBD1,TGTGCCAGCAGCAAACTGACAGGGCCCCATCAGCCCCAGCATTTT,CASSKLTGPHQPQHF
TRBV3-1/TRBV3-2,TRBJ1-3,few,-,TGTGCCAGCAGGCGGGGACCTGGAAACACCATATATTTT,CASRRGPGNTIYF
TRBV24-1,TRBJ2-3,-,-,TGTGCCACCAGTGGCCAGAGACAACCTTTGGCAGATACGCAGTATTTT,CATSGQRQPLADTQYF
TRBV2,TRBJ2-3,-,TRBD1,TGTGCCAGCAATCCGGGACAGGGGGTTGCAGATACGCAGTATTTT,CASNPGQGVADTQYF
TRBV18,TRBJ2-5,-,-,TGTGCCAGCTCACCAGGAAAACAGGAACAAGAGACCCAGTACTTC,CASSPGKQEQETQYF
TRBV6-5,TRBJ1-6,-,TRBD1,TGTGCCAGCAGTTTGGGGACAGTTTATAATTCACCCCTCCACTTT,CASSLGTVYNSPLHF
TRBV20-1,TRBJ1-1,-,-,TGCAGTGCCAGAATCGAGGGGACGGCTTTCTTT,CSARIEGTAFF
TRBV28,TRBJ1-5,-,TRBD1,TGTGCCAGCAGTTTAAGACAGGGCCAAGGCAATCAGCCCCAGCATTTT,CASSLRQGQGNQPQHF
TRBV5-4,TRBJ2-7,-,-,TGTGCCAGCAGCTTGAGCGGTAGCGGTTACGAGCAGTACTTC,CASSLSGSGYEQYF
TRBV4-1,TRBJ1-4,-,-,TGCGCCAGCAGCCAAGATACAGGGCGGGAAAAACTGTTTTTT,CASSQDTGREKLFF
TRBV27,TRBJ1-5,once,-,TGTGCCAGCAGTTTAGAGGGGCAGCCCCAGCATTTT,CASSLEGQPQHF
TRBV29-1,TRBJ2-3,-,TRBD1,TGCAGCGTTGAAGATAAGGGGGCAACAGATACGCAGTATTTT,CSVEDKGATDTQYF
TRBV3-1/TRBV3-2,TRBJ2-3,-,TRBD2,TGTGCCAGCAGCCAGGGGAGGGTAGATACGCAGTATTTT,CASSQGRVDTQYF
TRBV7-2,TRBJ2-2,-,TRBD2,TGTGCCAGCAGCCCCAGTAGCGGGGGGGAGGACACCGGGGAGCTGTTTTTT,CASSPSSGGEDTGELFF
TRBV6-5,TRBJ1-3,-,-,TGTGCCAGCAGTCGGACAGTCTCTGGAAACACCATATATTTT,CASSRTVSGNTIYF
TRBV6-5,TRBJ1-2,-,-,TGTGCCAGCAGTTACTCAGAGGGTTTGGGGAGCTACACCTTC,CASSYSEGLGSYTF
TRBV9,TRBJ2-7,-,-,TGTGCCAGCAGCCCCAACGGACTCCCTGCGTACGAGCAGTACTTC,CASSPNGLPAYEQYF
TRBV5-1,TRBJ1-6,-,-,TGCGCCAGCAGCACCGAGACGAATTCACCCCTCCACTTT,CASSTETNSPLHF
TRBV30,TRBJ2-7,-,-,TGTGCCTGGAGCGTCATGACAGGAAGCGAGCAGTACTTC,CAWSVMTGSEQYF
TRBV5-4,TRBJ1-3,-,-,TGTGCCAGCAGTGTCAGGGGAAACTCTGGAAACACCATATATTTT,CASSVRGNSGNTIYF
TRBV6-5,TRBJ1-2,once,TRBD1,TGTGCCAGCAGCATGCCGGGACAGGGAAACGGAACGTTC,CASSMPGQGNGTF
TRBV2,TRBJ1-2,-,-,TGTGCCAGCAGAGAAGCCGCTCACACCGACTATGGCTACACCTTC,CASREAAHTDYGYTF
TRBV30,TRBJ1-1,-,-,TGTGCCTGGAGCTTAGGACGGAGTGAAGCTTTCTTT,CAWSLGRSEAFF
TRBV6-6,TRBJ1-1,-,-,TGTGCCAGCACCGAACAGAGGGAATTTGAAGCTTTCTTT,CASTEQREFEAFF
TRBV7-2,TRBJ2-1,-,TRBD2,TGTGCCAGCAGCCCCGAAGTGAGCGGGGGTATTAATGAGCAGTTCTTC,CASSPEVSGGINEQFF
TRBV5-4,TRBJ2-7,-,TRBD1,TGTGCCAGCAGCTCGGGACAGTTTACCGAGCAGTACTTC,CASSSGQFTEQYF
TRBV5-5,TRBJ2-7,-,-,TGTGCCAGCAGCTTAACCGGGACGGCCTTAGGGGAGCAGTACTTC,CASSLTGTALGEQYF
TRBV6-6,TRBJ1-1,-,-,TGTGCCAGCGAGGACTTCACTGAAGCTTTCTTT,CASEDFTEAFF
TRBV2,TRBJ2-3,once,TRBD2,TGTGCCAGCAGGACTGCGGGGGGGGGCTCGAGCACAGATACGCAGTATTTT,CASRTAGGGSSTDTQYF
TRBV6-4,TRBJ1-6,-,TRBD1,TGTGCCAGCAGTGACACAGGGGGGAATTCACCCCTCCACTTT,CASSDTGGNSPLHF
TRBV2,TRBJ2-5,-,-,TGTGCCAGCAGTGGGGTCGGGTATTTTGTGACCCAGTACTTC,CASSGVGYFVTQYF
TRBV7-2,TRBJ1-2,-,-,TGTGCCAGCAGCTTAGTCACACAAAATGGCTACACCTTC,CASSLVTQNGYTF
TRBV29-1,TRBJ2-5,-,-,TGCAGCGTTGACAGGAGTACAGGGGAGACCCAGTACTTC,CSVDRSTGETQYF
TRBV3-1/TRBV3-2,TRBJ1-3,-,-,TGTGCCAGCAGTCAGACAAGCGGAAACACCATATATTTT,CASSQTSGNTIYF
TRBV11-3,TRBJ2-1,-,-,TGTGCCAGCAGCTCCAATACTAGGTCGTCTCGGTGGGGTGAGCAGTTCTTC,CASSSNTRSSRWGEQFF
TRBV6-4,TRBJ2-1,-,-,TGTGCCAGCAGTCATCCAGGGGCTGGTGAGCAGTTCTTC,CASSHPGAGEQFF
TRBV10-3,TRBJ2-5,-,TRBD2,TGTGCCATCAGCAGGGCTCTAGCGGGGGGCCAAGAGACCCAGTACTTC,CAISRALAGGQETQYF
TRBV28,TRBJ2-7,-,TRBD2,TGTGCCAGCAGTTCTAGCGGGGCCTACGAGCAGTACTTC,CASSSSGAYEQYF
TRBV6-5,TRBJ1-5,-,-,TGTGCCAGCAGTTACCGCGGGACCCCGGGAATTCAGCCCCAGCATTTT,CASSYRGTPGIQPQHF
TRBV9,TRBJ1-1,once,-,TGTGCCAGCGGCTCATCGGCAGAAGCTTTCTTT,CASGSSAEAFF
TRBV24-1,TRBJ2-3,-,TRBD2,TGTGCCACCAGTGATTACCAACTAGCGGGGGGCACAGATACGCAGTATTTT,CATSDYQLAGGTDTQYF
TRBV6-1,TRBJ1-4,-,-,TGTGCCAGCAGTGAAGATCCTTCAACCAGGGGTTATGAAAAACTGTTTTTT,CASSEDPSTRGYEKLFF
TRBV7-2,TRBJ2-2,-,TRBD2,TGTGCCAGCAGCGCTAGCGGGGGGTACACCGGGGAGCTGTTTTTT,CASSASGGYTGELFF
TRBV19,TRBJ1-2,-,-,TGTGCCAGTAGTATTATCCCCCTTTTTTCTCCCTATGGCTACACCTTC,CASSIIPLFSPYGYTF
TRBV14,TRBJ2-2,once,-,TGTGCCAGCAGCCGCACCGGGACATCCCCGAACACCGGGGAGCTGTTTTTT,CASSRTGTSPNTGELFF
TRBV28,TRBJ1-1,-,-,TGTGCCAGCAGGTACGGAATGAACACTGAAGCTTTCTTT,CASRYGMNTEAFF
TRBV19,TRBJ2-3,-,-,TGTGCCAGTAGTATTGGGTTCACAGATACGCAGTATTTT,CASSIGFTDTQYF
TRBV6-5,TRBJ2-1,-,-,TGTGCCAGCAGTTACAGACCCGAAAGCTCCTACAATGAGCAGTTCTTC,CASSYRPESSYNEQFF
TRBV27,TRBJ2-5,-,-,TGTGCCAGCAGTTTAAGCGGGACAGGCAATTCCAAAGTGGCCCAGTACTTC,CASSLSGTGNSKVAQYF
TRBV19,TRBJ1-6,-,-,TGTGCCAGTAGTGCTACCGGGACGGTGGTTAATTCACCCCTCCACTTT,CASSATGTVVNSPLHF
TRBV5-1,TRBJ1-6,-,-,TGCGCCAGCAGCGTATCCGGGACAAAAAAGGGTAATGATTCACCCCTCCACTTT,CASSVSGTKKGNDSPLHF
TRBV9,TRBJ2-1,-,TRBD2,TGTGCCAGCAGCACCCTTAGCGGGGGGACCTACAATGAGCAGTTCTTC,CASSTLSGGTYNEQFF